These 20 T cell receptor beta chains were all obtained from the same sample, sequenced in a study of T cell responses to AZD1222 COVID-19 vaccine. Sequencing used immunoSEQ multiplex PCR; TCRdb keeps in-frame clones, though not all of them. The repertoire holds around 170,000 clones, around nine tenths seen once, with 9.5% to 13% in the top ten. Specimen: peripheral blood, collected 28 days after the second AZD1222 dose. The origin of the receptors is an adult who received the AZD1222 COVID-19 vaccine.

The chain employs TRBV28 and TRBJ1-5; no clear D. Trimming left V 4 bases short and J 0 bases short, with 13 bases between. This CDR3 region has 16 residues. The germline CDR1 and CDR2 sequences are MDHEN and SYDVKM. The CDR3 spells CASSSDPRSSNQPQHF. The CDR3 bases are TGTGCCAGCAGTTCCGACCCGCGGAGTAGCAATCAGCCCCAGCATTTT.

This clone was observed a handful of times. V usage is TRBV3-1 (or the pseudogene TRBV3-2) and J usage is TRBJ1-5; D remains ambiguous. There are 14 residues in the CDR3. The germline V and J ends were trimmed by 1 base and 0 bases, with 4 bases remaining between them. Germline lookup yields CDR1 LGHDT and CDR2 YNNKEL (reference sequence). CDR3 sequence (DNA): TGTGCCAGCAGCCAAGTGTATAGCAATCAGCCCCAGCATTTT. Its translation is CASSQVYSNQPQHF.

V gene TRBV6-5 combines with J gene TRBJ1-6; no reliable D call. Trimming left V 6 bases short and J 7 bases short, with 13 bases between. The V gene's germline CDR1 is MNHEY and CDR2 SVGAGI. There are 14 residues in the CDR3. CDR3 protein: CASRPNPGNSPLHF. In DNA, the CDR3 is TGTGCCAGCAGGCCTAACCCAGGAAATTCACCCCTCCACTTT.

The chain employs TRBV5-4 and TRBJ1-1, with TRBD1 matching over 8 bases. V lost 0 bases to trimming and J lost 5 bases; unmatched junction nucleotides: 6. The CDR3 is 15 residues long. Germline CDR1 SGHNT, CDR2 YYREEE (reference sequence). The CDR3 bases are TGTGCCAGCAGCTTGGGCCAGGGGGCGCGGACTGAAGCTTTCTTT. Translated, it gives CASSLGQGARTEAFF.

The CDR3 bases are TGTGCCAGTGGACTGACAGGGAAAGTCCGAGTTAGCCAGAATGAAAAACTGTTTTTT. This sequence encodes CASGLTGKVRVSQNEKLFF. V usage is TRBV19 and J usage is TRBJ1-4, with 7 bases matching TRBD1. V lost 8 bases and J lost 5; bases outside the gene matches: 23. The CDR3 is 19 amino acids. Germline V lookup: CDR1 LNHDA, CDR2 SQIVND (reference sequence).

This chain connects TRBV7-9 to TRBJ2-5; 8 bases map to TRBD1. The CDR3 spans 15 residues. Trimming took 1 base from V and 5 from J; bases not matched to a gene: 6. Germline-derived CDR1 and CDR2 are SEHNR and FQNEAQ (reference sequence). In DNA form, the CDR3 reads TGTGCCAGCAGCTTAGGGACAGGGTTTTTGGAGACCCAGTACTTC. As protein: CASSLGTGFLETQYF.

The chain couples TRBV6-6 to TRBJ2-1, with 11 bases aligning to TRBD1. CDR3 length: 16 amino acids. V shed 5 bases, J shed 6 bases, and the junction held 9 bases outside the gene matches. Germline V gives CDR1 MNHNY, CDR2 SVGAGI (reference sequence). CDR3: CASSTRTGGAVNEQFF. CDR3 nucleotides: TGTGCCAGCAGTACGCGGACAGGGGGCGCGGTCAATGAGCAGTTCTTC.

The rearrangement uses TRBV5-4 and TRBJ1-5; no reliable D call. Germline V gene lookup returns CDR1 SGHNT and CDR2 YYREEE (reference sequence). CDR3 length: 13 amino acids. V gave up 2 bases and J gave up 3 bases, with 6 bases separating them. The DNA of the CDR3 is TGTGCCAGCAGCTTTGAACCCAATCAGCCCCAGCATTTT. It encodes CASSFEPNQPQHF.

The V and J genes are TRBV9 and TRBJ2-2; D may be TRBD2 (5 bases). The CDR3 contains 16 residues. Trimming stripped 0 bases from V and 5 bases from J, with 14 bases between. CDR1 is SGDLS, CDR2 YYNGEE, per germline. The CDR3 protein is CASSVVASGGTGELFF. For the CDR3, the DNA is TGTGCCAGCAGCGTAGTGGCTAGTGGAGGTACCGGGGAGCTGTTTTTT.

This clone was observed a handful of times. The chain employs TRBV7-9 and TRBJ1-1; D unclear. The CDR3 sequence is 14 residues long. The V end was cut by 6 bases, the J end by 4 bases, with 15 bases between. The germline gives CDR1 SEHNR, CDR2 FQNEAQ (reference sequence). CDR3 sequence: CASRTDGVGTEAFF. CDR3 in DNA: TGTGCCAGCAGAACCGATGGGGTGGGCACTGAAGCTTTCTTT.

The chain carries TRBV20-1 and TRBJ1-4; no clear D. The V end was cut by 3 bases, the J end by 0 bases, with 20 bases between. The CDR3 covers 18 residues. The germline gives CDR1 DFQATT, CDR2 SNEGSKA (reference sequence). The CDR3 reads CSASEAGGNFATNEKLFF. The CDR3 DNA follows: TGCAGTGCTAGTGAGGCAGGCGGAAACTTTGCAACTAATGAAAAACTGTTTTTT.

This clone turned up a few times. The chain recombines TRBV19 with TRBJ1-2; D remains unclear. The CDR3 has 13 amino acids. V was clipped by 5 bases and J by 2 bases, with 9 bases between them. CDR1 and CDR2 (germline): LNHDA, SQIVND (reference sequence). The DNA for the CDR3 is TGTGCCAGTAGTTCAGACTACAACTATGGCTACACCTTC. It codes for CASSSDYNYGYTF. Supplemented by reference TRBV19 and TRBJ1-2, the full variable domain reads DGGITQSPKYLFRKEGQNVTLSCEQNLNHDAMYWYRQDPGQGLRLIYYSQIVNDFQKGDIAEGYSVSREKKESFPLTVTSAQKNPTAFYLCASSSDYNYGYTFGSGTRLTVV.

In its sample, this clone was seen once. V usage is TRBV19 and J usage is TRBJ2-7; TRBD2 is a possible D gene (7 bases). Germline CDR1 LNHDA, CDR2 SQIVND (reference sequence). The CDR3 loop spans 14 amino acids. Trimming left V 6 bases short and J 2 bases short, with 14 bases between. This CDR3 reads CASRETGTTYEQYF. In DNA, the CDR3 is TGTGCCAGTAGGGAAACAGGGACTACCTACGAGCAGTACTTC. The complete variable domain, with remaining parts taken from reference TRBV19 and TRBJ2-7, reads DGGITQSPKYLFRKEGQNVTLSCEQNLNHDAMYWYRQDPGQGLRLIYYSQIVNDFQKGDIAEGYSVSREKKESFPLTVTSAQKNPTAFYLCASRETGTTYEQYFGPGTRLTVT.

This chain connects TRBV7-2 to TRBJ2-1, with D possibly being TRBD1 or TRBD2 (5 bases each). V was cut by 4 bases and J by 0 bases, with 7 bases left in between. Per germline, CDR1 SGHTA and CDR2 FQGNSA. This CDR3 spans 14 amino acids. CDR3 DNA sequence: TGTGCCAGCAGCTGGGGGACCTCCTACAATGAGCAGTTCTTC. Its protein product is CASSWGTSYNEQFF.

This sequence joins TRBV28 and TRBJ1-2; D unresolved. The CDR3 runs to 14 residues. Germline V gene lookup returns CDR1 MDHEN and CDR2 SYDVKM. V gave up 6 bases and J gave up 2 bases, with 13 bases separating them. The CDR3 nucleotides are TGTGCCAGCAGCCTCTCCACAGACAACTATGGCTACACCTTC. Residues: CASSLSTDNYGYTF.

The rearrangement uses TRBV11-2 and TRBJ2-3; D is unresolved. Germline CDR1 reads SGHAT; CDR2 reads FQNNGV. The V gene lost 5 bases and the J gene lost 1 base, with 13 bases spanning the gap. The CDR3 sequence is 15 residues long. CDR3 nucleotide sequence: TGTGCCAGCAGCCCTATCCTCGCGGGCACAGATACGCAGTATTTT. Protein sequence: CASSPILAGTDTQYF. Variable domain in full (rest from reference TRBV11-2 and TRBJ2-3): EAGVAQSPRYKIIEKRQSVAFWCNPISGHATLYWYQQILGQGPKLLIQFQNNGVVDDSQLPKDRFSAERLKGVDSTLKIQPAKLEDSAVYLCASSPILAGTDTQYFGPGTRLTVL.

V and J are TRBV7-3 and TRBJ2-5, with 13 bases aligning to TRBD2. The V and J ends lost 4 bases and 5 bases, in that order; junction bases with no gene match: 4. The CDR3 is 15 amino acids. Germline CDR1 reads SGHTA; CDR2 reads FQGTGA. This chain's CDR3 is CASSSGTSGVETQYF. CDR3 nucleotides: TGTGCCAGCAGCTCCGGGACTAGCGGGGTGGAGACCCAGTACTTC.

The chain joins TRBV5-6 to TRBJ1-1, with D unclear. The CDR3 length is 13 residues. Per the germline V gene, CDR1 is SGHDT and CDR2 is YYEEEE. V was shortened by 4 bases and J by 5 bases, with 12 bases between the two germline ends. The CDR3 spells CASSPTLGTEAFF. Here the CDR3 DNA reads TGTGCCAGCAGCCCGACGCTCGGAACTGAAGCTTTCTTT.

The J gene is TRBJ1-1, the V gene TRBV19; D gene uncertain. Between the trimmed V and J ends, which lost 5 bases and 11 bases, there was a span of 12 bases. The germline V gene encodes CDR1 LNHDA and CDR2 SQIVND (reference sequence). This CDR3 spans 11 amino acids. In DNA, the CDR3 is TGTGCCAGTAGTTTGGACCCTTTGGCTTTCTTT. Translating it yields CASSLDPLAFF.

The rearrangement joins TRBV3-1 (or the pseudogene TRBV3-2) to TRBJ1-1; no reliable D call. The V and J ends lost 0 bases and 1 base respectively, with 9 bases between them. The CDR3 contains 15 residues. Germline lookup yields CDR1 LGHDT and CDR2 YNNKEL (reference sequence). The CDR3 loop reads CASSQESFGNTEAFF. The CDR3 nucleotides are TGTGCCAGCAGCCAAGAATCATTCGGGAACACTGAAGCTTTCTTT.